The 13 T cell receptor beta chains below were found in one sample sequenced in a study of blood T cell repertoires in COVID-19. Sequencing was performed with immunoSEQ multiplex PCR; in TCRdb, only in-frame clones are kept and a portion is missing. The data contain more than 250,000 clones, more than 80% of them singletons. The sequencing sample was made of peripheral blood. These receptors were collected from a woman aged 45-65 years with COVID-19, enrolled during active disease.

This chain uses TRBV27 with TRBJ1-2; TRBD1 agrees at 11 bases. In germline, CDR1 is MNHEY, CDR2 SMNVEV (reference sequence). The CDR3 extends over 12 amino acids. The junction had 6 bases not matched to a gene; V was cut back by 10 bases and J by 8 bases. Here the CDR3 DNA reads TGTGCCATCGGGACAGGGGGGGAAGGCTACACCTTC. Amino acid sequence: CAIGTGGEGYTF.

The rearrangement uses TRBV2 and TRBJ2-3; possibly TRBD1 for D (5 bases). The CDR3 has 15 amino acids. CDR1 is SNHLY and CDR2 is FYNNEI in the germline V gene. V was shortened by 7 bases and J by 1 base, with 15 bases between the two germline ends. The CDR3 DNA reads TGTGCCAGCAAATATGGGCAGGGTGGCACAGATACGCAGTATTTT. Protein: CASKYGQGGTDTQYF.

The chain carries TRBV3-1 (or the pseudogene TRBV3-2) and TRBJ2-1; 7 bases are a match to TRBD1. The V gene's germline CDR1 is LGHDT and CDR2 YNNKEL (reference sequence). The CDR3 runs to 14 residues. After removal of 2 bases from V and 5 bases from J, the junction contained 3 bases not matched to a gene. The CDR3 nucleotides read TGTGCCAGCAGCCAACCAGGGGGTAACAATGAGCAGTTCTTC. Residues: CASSQPGGNNEQFF.

J is TRBJ1-2 and V is TRBV11-3, with TRBD1 matching over 7 bases. Germline CDR1 SGHNT, CDR2 YENEEA. With 1 base clipped from V and 4 bases from J, the junction kept 9 bases outside the gene matches. The CDR3 length is 16 residues. CDR3 residues: CASSLGLAGGRYGYTF. The CDR3 coding sequence is TGTGCCAGCAGCTTAGGATTGGCAGGGGGACGCTATGGCTACACCTTC.

The chain combines TRBV5-6 with TRBJ1-5; no firm D call. V lost 0 bases and J 3 bases, leaving 13 bases between the germline ends. CDR3 length equals 16 residues. CDR1 is SGHDT, CDR2 YYEEEE, per germline. The CDR3 protein is CASSLGGRPLNQPQHF. The DNA for the CDR3 is TGTGCCAGCAGCTTGGGAGGGAGGCCCCTCAATCAGCCCCAGCATTTT.

In its sample, this clone was seen once. The chain joins TRBV18 to TRBJ2-2; D is perhaps TRBD1 (5 bases). CDR1 is KGHSH, CDR2 LQKENI, per germline. The CDR3 runs to 16 residues. The V end was cut by 2 bases, the J end by 1 base, with 11 bases between. In nucleotides, the CDR3 is TGTGCCAGCTCACCATGGCAGGGTTTGAACACCGGGGAGCTGTTTTTT. It translates to CASSPWQGLNTGELFF.

The rearrangement uses TRBV5-1 and TRBJ2-7, with 12 bases identical to TRBD2. The CDR3 covers 14 residues. V shed 5 bases, J shed 2 bases, and the junction held 2 bases outside the gene matches. Germline V gene sequence: CDR1 SGHRS, CDR2 YFSETQ. The CDR3 DNA follows: TGCGCCAGCAGTGGACTAGCGGGAACCTACGAGCAGTACTTC. Amino acid sequence: CASSGLAGTYEQYF.

The chain carries TRBV2 and TRBJ1-4, with D unresolved. The germline gives CDR1 SNHLY, CDR2 FYNNEI. This CDR3 is built from 14 residues. V gave up 8 bases and J gave up 0 bases, with 10 bases separating them. For the CDR3, the DNA is TGTGCCAGCCCCCGGAGCTCAACTAATGAAAAACTGTTTTTT. Translated: CASPRSSTNEKLFF.

CDR3 sequence: CASSPRLAGSTYEQYF. CDR3 nucleotide sequence: TGTGCCAGCAGCCCCAGACTAGCGGGATCGACCTACGAGCAGTACTTC. The J gene is TRBJ2-7, the V gene TRBV4-2; TRBD2 agrees at 11 bases. Germline V gives CDR1 LGHNA, CDR2 YNFKEQ. With 4 bases clipped from V and 2 bases from J, the junction kept 7 bases outside the gene matches. The CDR3 runs 16 residues.

V and J are TRBV27 and TRBJ1-4; tentative D call: TRBD1 (6 bases). Trimming shortened V by 2 bases and J by 3 bases, and 22 bases separated the two germline ends. From germline, CDR1 is MNHEY and CDR2 SMNVEV (reference sequence). This CDR3 is 19 amino acids long. The CDR3 region has the DNA TGTGCCAGCAGTTTAAAAGGGTGGGCAGCAGGGGCGCCTAATGAAAAACTGTTTTTT. It encodes CASSLKGWAAGAPNEKLFF.

V usage is TRBV19 and J usage is TRBJ1-1, with TRBD1 matching over 7 bases. With V trimmed by 5 bases and J by 0 bases, 12 bases remained unmatched. The CDR3 length is 17 residues. Looked up from germline, CDR1 is LNHDA and CDR2 is SQIVND (reference sequence). The CDR3 sequence is CASSQGWGQLMNTEAFF. The CDR3 DNA follows: TGTGCCAGTAGTCAAGGTTGGGGACAGCTTATGAACACTGAAGCTTTCTTT.

J is TRBJ2-1 and V is TRBV7-9; a possible D gene is TRBD1 (6 bases). Trimming took off 5 bases at V and 0 bases at J, with 17 bases between the two ends. This CDR3 region has 17 residues. The germline V gene has CDR1 SEHNR and CDR2 FQNEAQ (reference sequence). CDR3 nucleotide sequence: TGTGCCAGCAGCCGTCTCCAGGGGCCCAGCTCCTACAATGAGCAGTTCTTC. Amino acid sequence: CASSRLQGPSSYNEQFF.

This sequence joins TRBV9 and TRBJ2-6; D possibly corresponds to TRBD2 (5 bases). This CDR3 region has 17 residues. Trimming shortened V by 0 bases and J by 2 bases, and 12 bases separated the two germline ends. Germline lookup yields CDR1 SGDLS and CDR2 YYNGEE. The CDR3 spells CASSVATRGAGANVLTF. DNA of the CDR3: TGTGCCAGCAGCGTAGCTACTCGGGGAGCTGGGGCCAACGTCCTGACTTTC.